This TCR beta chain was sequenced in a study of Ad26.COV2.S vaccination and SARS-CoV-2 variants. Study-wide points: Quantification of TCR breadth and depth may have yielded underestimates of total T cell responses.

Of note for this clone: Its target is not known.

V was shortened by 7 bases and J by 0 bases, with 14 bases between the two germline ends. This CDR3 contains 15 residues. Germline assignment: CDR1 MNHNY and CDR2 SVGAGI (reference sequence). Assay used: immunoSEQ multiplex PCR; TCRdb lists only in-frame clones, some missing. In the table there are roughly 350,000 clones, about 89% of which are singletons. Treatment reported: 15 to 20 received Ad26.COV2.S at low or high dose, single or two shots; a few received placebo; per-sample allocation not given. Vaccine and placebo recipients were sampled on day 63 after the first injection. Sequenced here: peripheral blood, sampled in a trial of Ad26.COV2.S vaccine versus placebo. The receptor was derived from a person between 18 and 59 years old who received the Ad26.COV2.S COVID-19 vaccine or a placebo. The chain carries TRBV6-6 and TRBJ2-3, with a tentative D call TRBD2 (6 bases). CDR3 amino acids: CASNRGTRSTDTQYF. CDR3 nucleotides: TGTGCCAGCAATCGGGGGACTCGGAGCACAGATACGCAGTATTTT.